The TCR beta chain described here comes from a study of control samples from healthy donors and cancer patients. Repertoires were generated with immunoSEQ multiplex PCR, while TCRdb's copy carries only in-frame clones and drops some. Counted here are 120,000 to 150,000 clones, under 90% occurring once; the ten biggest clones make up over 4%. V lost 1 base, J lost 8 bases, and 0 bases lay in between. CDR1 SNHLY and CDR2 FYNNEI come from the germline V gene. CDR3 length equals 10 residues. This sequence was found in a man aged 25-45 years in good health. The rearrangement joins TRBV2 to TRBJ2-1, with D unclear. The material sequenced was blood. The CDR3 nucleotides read TGTGCCAGCAGTGAAGATGAGCAGTTCTTC. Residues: CASSEDEQFF.